The 9 T cell receptor beta chains presented below share a single source sample, sequenced in a study of preoperative IRX-2 immunotherapy in early breast cancer (dated by TCRdb to about 2019). The treatment or condition tag for this specimen amounts to: preoperative locoregional IRX-2 cytokine immunotherapy. Library method: the immunoSEQ multiplex PCR assay. TCRdb took this table from immuneACCESS and kept in-frame rearrangements with V and J called. Such tables lack part of the clones; where checked against another copy, unresolved V genes explain under half of the gap, and the rest is unexplained. The sample profile shows 34,000 or so clones; nearly 95% of them were found once. In total, the top ten clones hold under 6.5% of the sample. The sample here was taken from a patient treated with IRX-2 immunotherapy. The receptor source for this set is a human donor with breast cancer.

This chain uses TRBV10-3 with TRBJ2-1, with 10 bases lining up with TRBD2. This CDR3 contains 19 residues. V lost 4 bases and J lost 0; bases outside the gene matches: 12. From germline, CDR1 is ENHRY and CDR2 SYGVKD. The CDR3: CAISVGSGRASGSYNEQFF. As DNA, the CDR3 is TGTGCCATCAGTGTTGGGAGCGGGAGGGCCTCGGGCTCCTACAATGAGCAGTTCTTC.

CDR3 nucleotides: TGCGCCAGCAGCCAAGACCAGGGACTCTTCACCGGGGAGCTGTTTTTT. Its translation: CASSQDQGLFTGELFF. The chain couples TRBV4-3 to TRBJ2-2, with D maybe TRBD2 (6 bases). This CDR3 spans 16 amino acids. V was pared by 0 bases and J by 4 bases, with 12 bases between. CDR1 is LGHNA, CDR2 YSLEER, per germline.

V and J are TRBV18 and TRBJ1-4, with D uncertain. V was cut by 4 bases and J by 0 bases, with 3 bases left in between. The germline CDR1 and CDR2 sequences are KGHSH and LQKENI. The CDR3 covers 13 residues. The CDR3 sequence is CASSRATNEKLFF. In DNA form, the CDR3 reads TGTGCCAGCTCACGGGCAACTAATGAAAAACTGTTTTTT.

The chain employs TRBV7-9 and TRBJ2-3; 10 positions agree with TRBD2. Germline V gives CDR1 SEHNR, CDR2 FQNEAQ (reference sequence). This CDR3 spans 14 amino acids. V gave up 6 bases and J gave up 5 bases; unmatched junction bases: 5. CDR3 coding DNA: TGTGCCAGCAGAATAGCGGGGGGACGAGATACGCAGTATTTT. Protein product: CASRIAGGRDTQYF.

This clone was seen a single time. The rearrangement links TRBV7-9 to TRBJ2-3, with D possibly being TRBD2 (5 bases). The CDR3 totals 13 residues. Germline V CDR1 and CDR2: SEHNR, FQNEAQ (reference sequence). Trimming cost V 5 bases and J 5 bases, with 11 bases left between them. The CDR3 sequence is CASSPAALDTQYF. The CDR3 DNA is TGTGCCAGCAGCCCAGCGGCGTTAGATACGCAGTATTTT.

A single count supports this clone. The genes are TRBV4-2 and TRBJ1-2; TRBD1 is a possible D gene (6 bases). This CDR3 has 18 amino acids. V was shortened by 0 bases and J by 8 bases, with 25 bases between the two germline ends. The germline gives CDR1 LGHNA, CDR2 YNFKEQ. The DNA for the CDR3 is TGTGCCAGCAGCCAAGAGGGGCAGGGGCCCCCGTGGGCCTCGGGCTACACCTTC. Amino acids: CASSQEGQGPPWASGYTF.

The rearrangement links TRBV7-3 to TRBJ2-2; 9 bases map to TRBD2. The CDR3 extends over 18 amino acids. V lost 5 bases, J lost 5 bases, and 15 bases stayed unmatched. Germline V lookup: CDR1 SGHTA, CDR2 FQGTGA. CDR3 residues: CASSPVSGSIGSTGELFF. The CDR3 DNA follows: TGTGCCAGCAGCCCAGTTAGCGGGAGTATTGGGTCGACCGGGGAGCTGTTTTTT.

The V and J genes are TRBV6-6 and TRBJ2-1; 7 bases line up with TRBD2. The J segment lost 12 bases and the V segment lost 10 bases, leaving 9 bases of the junction unmatched. The V gene's germline CDR1 is MNHNY and CDR2 SVGAGI (reference sequence). CDR3 length: 11 residues. The CDR3 protein is CATREGELQFF. CDR3 coding DNA: TGTGCCACCAGGGAGGGTGAACTGCAGTTCTTC.

The chain carries TRBV5-4 and TRBJ1-1, with 9 bases identical to TRBD1. Germline V gene data show CDR1 as SGHNT and CDR2 as YYREEE (reference sequence). The CDR3 has 16 amino acids. V lost 2 bases and J lost 1; bases outside the gene matches: 6. Written as DNA, the CDR3 is TGTGCCAGCAGCTTCCCCGGGACAGGGACGAACACTGAAGCTTTCTTT. It encodes CASSFPGTGTNTEAFF.